The source of this T cell receptor beta chain is a study of OX40 agonist ivuxolimab in advanced cancers. The study's findings and limits: More expanded clones were seen, on average, in CD8+ T cells than in CD4+. CD4+ and CD8+ blood T cells expanded clonally by week 6 at 0.1 to 3.0 mg/kg.

As regards this clone: Its antigen is as yet unknown.

Patients with a history of autoimmune disease or on systemic immunosuppression were excluded. Produced via immunoSEQ multiplex PCR; TCRdb's table is partial and in-frame only. The sample holds approximately 82,000 clones, about 94% seen once. CDR1 is SGDLS, CDR2 YYNGEE, per germline. The CDR3 has 13 amino acids. J lost 6 bases, V lost 4 bases, and 6 bases had no gene match. The material sequenced was CD4+ or CD8+ T cells sorted from blood, taken in a trial of the OX40 agonist ivuxolimab. The gene calls are TRBV9 and TRBJ2-7; TRBD1 aligns across 8 bases. This sequence was found in an adult with an advanced solid tumor such as melanoma, head and neck, liver or kidney cancer. For the CDR3, the DNA is TGTGCCAGCAGCCCGGACAGGGATGTCGAGCAGTACTTC. It yields the protein CASSPDRDVEQYF.